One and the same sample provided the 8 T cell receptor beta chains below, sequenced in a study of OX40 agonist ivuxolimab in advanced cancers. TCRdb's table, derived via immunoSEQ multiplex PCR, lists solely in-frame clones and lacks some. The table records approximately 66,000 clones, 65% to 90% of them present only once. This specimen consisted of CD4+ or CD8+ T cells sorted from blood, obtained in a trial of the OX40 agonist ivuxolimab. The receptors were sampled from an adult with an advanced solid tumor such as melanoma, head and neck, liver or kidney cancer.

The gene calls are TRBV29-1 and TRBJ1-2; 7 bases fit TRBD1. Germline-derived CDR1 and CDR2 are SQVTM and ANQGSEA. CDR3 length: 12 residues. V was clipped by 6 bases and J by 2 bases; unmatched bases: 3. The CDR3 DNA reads TGCAGCGTCGAGGACAGGAACTATGGCTACACCTTC. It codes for CSVEDRNYGYTF.

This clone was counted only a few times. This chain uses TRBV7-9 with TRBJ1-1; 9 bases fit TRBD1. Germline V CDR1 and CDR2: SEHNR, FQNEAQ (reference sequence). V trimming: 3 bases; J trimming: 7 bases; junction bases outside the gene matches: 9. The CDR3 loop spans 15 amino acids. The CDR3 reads CASSFTRTGVGEAFF. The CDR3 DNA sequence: TGTGCCAGCAGCTTTACCCGGACAGGGGTAGGTGAAGCTTTCTTT. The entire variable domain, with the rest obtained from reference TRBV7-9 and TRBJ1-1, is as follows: DTGVSQNPRHKITKRGQNVTFRCDPISEHNRLYWYRQTLGQGPEFLTYFQNEAQLEKSRLLSDRFSAERPKGSFSTLEIQRTEQGDSAMYLCASSFTRTGVGEAFFGQGTRLTVV.

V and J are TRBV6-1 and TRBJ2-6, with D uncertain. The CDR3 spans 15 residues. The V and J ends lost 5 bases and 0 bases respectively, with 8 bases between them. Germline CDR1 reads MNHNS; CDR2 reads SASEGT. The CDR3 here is CASSSLGSGANVLTF. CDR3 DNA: TGTGCCAGCAGTTCCCTAGGCTCTGGGGCCAACGTCCTGACTTTC.

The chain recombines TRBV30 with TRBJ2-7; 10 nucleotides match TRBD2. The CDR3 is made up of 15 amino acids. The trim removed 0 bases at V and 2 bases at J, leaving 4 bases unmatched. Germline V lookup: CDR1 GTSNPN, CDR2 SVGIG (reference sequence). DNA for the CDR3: TGTGCCTGGAGTGTCTTAGCGGGGGGTACCTACGAGCAGTACTTC. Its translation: CAWSVLAGGTYEQYF.

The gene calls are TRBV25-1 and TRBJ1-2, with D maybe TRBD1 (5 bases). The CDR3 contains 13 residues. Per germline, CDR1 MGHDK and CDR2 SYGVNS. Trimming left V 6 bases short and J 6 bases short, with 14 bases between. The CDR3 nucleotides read TGTGCCAGCAGCGAGGGACGACTGGATGGCTACACCTTC. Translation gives CASSEGRLDGYTF.

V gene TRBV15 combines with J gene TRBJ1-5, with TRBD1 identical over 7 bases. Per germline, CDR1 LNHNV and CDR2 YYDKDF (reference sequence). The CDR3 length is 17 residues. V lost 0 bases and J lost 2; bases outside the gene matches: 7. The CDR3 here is CATSRDRQGGRNQPQHF. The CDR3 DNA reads TGTGCCACCAGCAGAGATAGACAGGGAGGGCGCAATCAGCCCCAGCATTTT.

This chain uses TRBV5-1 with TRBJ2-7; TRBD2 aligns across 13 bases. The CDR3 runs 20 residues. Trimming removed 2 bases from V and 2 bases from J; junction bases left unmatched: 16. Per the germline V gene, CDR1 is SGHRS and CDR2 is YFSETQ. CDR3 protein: CASSFPTGAGTSGRAYEQYF. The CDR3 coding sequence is TGCGCCAGCAGCTTTCCCACCGGGGCCGGTACTAGCGGGAGGGCCTACGAGCAGTACTTC.

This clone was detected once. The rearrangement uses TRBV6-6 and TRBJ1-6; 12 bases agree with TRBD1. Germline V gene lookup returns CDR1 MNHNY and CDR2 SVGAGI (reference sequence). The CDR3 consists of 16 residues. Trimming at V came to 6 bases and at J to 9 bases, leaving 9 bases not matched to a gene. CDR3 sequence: CASRTPGQGAGSPLHF. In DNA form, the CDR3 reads TGTGCCAGCAGAACCCCGGGACAGGGGGCAGGTTCACCCCTCCACTTT.